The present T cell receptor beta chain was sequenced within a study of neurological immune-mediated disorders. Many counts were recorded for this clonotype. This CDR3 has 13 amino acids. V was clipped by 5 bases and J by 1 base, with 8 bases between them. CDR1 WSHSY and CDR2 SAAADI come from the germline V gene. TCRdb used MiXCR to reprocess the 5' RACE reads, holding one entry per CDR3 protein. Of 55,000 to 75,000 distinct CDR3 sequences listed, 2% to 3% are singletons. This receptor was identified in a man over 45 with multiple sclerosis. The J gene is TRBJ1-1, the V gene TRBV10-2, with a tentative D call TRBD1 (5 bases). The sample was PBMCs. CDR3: CASSYTGNTEAFF. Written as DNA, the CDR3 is TGCGCCAGCAGTTATACAGGGAACACTGAAGCTTTCTTT.